This passage covers 3 T cell receptor beta chains from one sample sequenced in a study of T cell repertoires in ileal Crohn's disease. Only in-frame clones appear in the TCRdb table, and some are missing; sequencing was by immunoSEQ multiplex PCR. The sample carries 4,800 or so clones, about three quarters recorded once. Specimen: ileal tissue. These receptors originate from an adult with Crohn's disease.

The count of this clone is one. The gene calls are TRBV19 and TRBJ2-7, with 7 bases lining up with TRBD2. CDR1 and CDR2 (germline): LNHDA, SQIVND (reference sequence). The ends lost 7 bases at V and 5 bases at J; junction bases unmatched: 2. The CDR3 sequence is 11 residues long. The CDR3 sequence: CASISGDEQYF. In nucleotides, the CDR3 is TGTGCCAGTATAAGCGGGGACGAGCAGTACTTC.

A single count supports this clone. The chain joins TRBV10-3 to TRBJ1-4; D unclear. V was pared by 6 bases and J by 7 bases, with 9 bases between. The CDR3 has 12 residues. Germline V gene sequence: CDR1 ENHRY, CDR2 SYGVKD. CDR3 sequence (DNA): TGTGCCATCAGAGACTCCGGTGAAAAACTGTTTTTT. It encodes CAIRDSGEKLFF.

The chain employs TRBV5-6 and TRBJ1-1; D is ambiguous. The CDR3 runs 15 residues. Germline assignment: CDR1 SGHDT and CDR2 YYEEEE. V lost 4 bases and J 1 base, leaving 14 bases between the germline ends. CDR3 DNA sequence: TGTGCCAGCAGCCCTCGGCCCCGGGAGAACACTGAAGCTTTCTTT. This sequence encodes CASSPRPRENTEAFF.